A single sample gave rise to the 15 T cell receptor beta chains below, sequenced in a study of cytomegalovirus exposure and HLA in healthy donors. The data were produced by immunoSEQ multiplex PCR, yet TCRdb's version contains in-frame clones alone and is incomplete. This sample has about 140,000 clones; 84% occur once, and the top ten carry under 1.5%. Sequencing input: PBMCs. These receptor sequences come from a woman aged 25 to 45 in good health and CMV-seronegative.

CDR3 nucleotides: TGTGCCAGCAGCTTCCCGGGACAGGGGGCTTTTCAGTACTTC. Encoded protein: CASSFPGQGAFQYF. The genes are TRBV5-4 and TRBJ2-4, with 12 bases fitting TRBD1. This CDR3 spans 14 amino acids. V trimming: 2 bases; J trimming: 11 bases; junction bases outside the gene matches: 5. Germline V gene sequence: CDR1 SGHNT, CDR2 YYREEE (reference sequence).

V gene TRBV2 combines with J gene TRBJ1-4, with 7 bases identical to TRBD1. The CDR3 length is 13 residues. V shed 6 bases, J shed 8 bases, and the junction held 6 bases outside the gene matches. Germline V CDR1 and CDR2: SNHLY, FYNNEI. CDR3 amino acids: CASRRQGAEKLFF. The CDR3 DNA follows: TGTGCCAGCAGGCGACAGGGTGCGGAAAAACTGTTTTTT.

This clone was detected only a few times. The rearrangement links TRBV19 to TRBJ1-2; D may be TRBD1 (5 bases). Germline V gene data show CDR1 as LNHDA and CDR2 as SQIVND (reference sequence). Trimming took 4 bases from V and 8 from J, leaving 14 bases between them. The CDR3 extends over 13 amino acids. CDR3 residues: CASSTRGFNGYTF. The CDR3 bases are TGTGCCAGTAGTACAAGGGGATTCAACGGCTACACCTTC. Supplemented by reference TRBV19 and TRBJ1-2, the full variable domain reads DGGITQSPKYLFRKEGQNVTLSCEQNLNHDAMYWYRQDPGQGLRLIYYSQIVNDFQKGDIAEGYSVSREKKESFPLTVTSAQKNPTAFYLCASSTRGFNGYTFGSGTRLTVV.

J is TRBJ2-7 and V is TRBV21-1; the table's D call TRBD1 went unverified against the DNA. TRBV21-1 is termed a pseudogene. CDR3 length: 14 amino acids. The CDR3 DNA is TGTGCCAGCAGCTCAGGGTCCCTCCGATGCGAGCAGTACTTC. Its translation is CASSSGSLRCEQYF.

The chain uses TRBV2 and TRBJ1-2; TRBD1 aligns across 10 bases. Germline CDR1 and CDR2: SNHLY and FYNNEI. The CDR3 extends over 15 amino acids. J gave up 5 bases and V 5 bases, and 8 bases lay outside the gene matches. Written as DNA, the CDR3 is TGTGCCAGCAGTACTCGACAGGGGGCAGCATATGGCTACACCTTC. As protein: CASSTRQGAAYGYTF. The variable domain in full, completed from reference TRBV2 and TRBJ1-2, reads EPEVTQTPSHQVTQMGQEVILRCVPISNHLYFYWYRQILGQKVEFLVSFYNNEISEKSEIFDDQFSVERPDGSNFTLKIRSTKLEDSAMYFCASSTRQGAAYGYTFGSGTRLTVV.

This clone was recorded a few times. The J gene is TRBJ2-7, the V gene TRBV5-1; tentatively, D is TRBD1 (6 bases). V was clipped by 1 base and J by 6 bases, with 14 bases between them. Per the germline V gene, CDR1 is SGHRS and CDR2 is YFSETQ. CDR3 length: 14 residues. For the CDR3, the DNA is TGCGCCAGCAGCTTGACAGGGTTCGGACGCGAGCAGTACTTC. It encodes CASSLTGFGREQYF.

This clone was observed a single time. J is TRBJ1-4 and V is TRBV29-1, with D unresolved. Trimming took off 4 bases at V and 6 bases at J, with 9 bases between the two ends. The germline gives CDR1 SQVTM, CDR2 ANQGSEA. CDR3 length: 12 amino acids. The DNA of the CDR3 is TGCAGCGTTGTGGGGAGTTATGAAAAACTGTTTTTT. The encoded protein is CSVVGSYEKLFF.

The V and J genes are TRBV4-1 and TRBJ2-7; D ambiguous. Germline V gene sequence: CDR1 MGHRA, CDR2 YSYEKL. The length of the CDR3 is 15 residues. V lost 0 bases and J 0 bases, leaving 9 bases between the germline ends. The CDR3 reads CASSQDPVSSYEQYF. The DNA of the CDR3 is TGCGCCAGCAGCCAAGATCCGGTGAGCTCCTACGAGCAGTACTTC.

This clone occurred once. This sequence joins TRBV5-1 and TRBJ2-7; TRBD1 aligns across 7 bases. V was clipped by 0 bases and J by 3 bases; unmatched bases: 9. This CDR3 has 16 residues. Per germline, CDR1 SGHRS and CDR2 YFSETQ. Written as DNA, the CDR3 is TGCGCCAGCAGCTTGGGGCCCCCGGGACAGAGCTACGAGCAGTACTTC. Protein: CASSLGPPGQSYEQYF.

This clone was observed at least ten times. The chain employs TRBV9 and TRBJ2-7, with TRBD2 identical over 11 bases. The V and J ends lost 0 bases and 3 bases, in that order; junction bases with no gene match: 2. CDR1 and CDR2 from the germline V gene are SGDLS and YYNGEE. CDR3 size: 15 residues. The CDR3 loop is CASSVGGTSGYEQYF. The CDR3 DNA follows: TGTGCCAGCAGCGTAGGGGGGACTAGCGGCTACGAGCAGTACTTC.

This clone was observed a single time. This rearrangement joins TRBV5-1 to TRBJ2-1; 14 nucleotides line up with TRBD2. The CDR3 is 18 amino acids. With 4 bases clipped from V and 9 bases from J, the junction kept 15 bases outside the gene matches. Per the germline V gene, CDR1 is SGHRS and CDR2 is YFSETQ. CDR3 in amino acids: CASSRTPGTSGGIREQFF. CDR3 DNA sequence: TGCGCCAGCAGCCGTACTCCCGGGACTAGCGGGGGAATTCGTGAGCAGTTCTTC. Combining the CDR3 with reference TRBV5-1 and TRBJ2-1 gives the whole variable domain KAGVTQTPRYLIKTRGQQVTLSCSPISGHRSVSWYQQTPGQGLQFLFEYFSETQRNKGNFPGRFSGRQFSNSRSEMNVSTLELGDSALYLCASSRTPGTSGGIREQFFGPGTRLTVL.

J is TRBJ2-3 and V is TRBV2; 7 positions agree with TRBD1. The CDR3 spans 13 residues. CDR1 SNHLY and CDR2 FYNNEI come from the germline V gene. V lost 6 bases and J lost 6; bases outside the gene matches: 6. For the CDR3, the DNA is TGTGCCAGCAGGGACAGGAGTTCGGATACGCAGTATTTT. This encodes CASRDRSSDTQYF.

The genes are TRBV28 and TRBJ2-3, with 12 bases fitting TRBD2. Germline CDR1 and CDR2: MDHEN and SYDVKM. The CDR3 sequence is 15 residues long. Trimming at V came to 8 bases and at J to 1 base, leaving 4 bases not matched to a gene. The CDR3 loop is CASETSGGGTDTQYF. CDR3 nucleotides: TGTGCCAGCGAGACTAGCGGGGGCGGCACAGATACGCAGTATTTT.

V is TRBV2 and J is TRBJ2-3, with 10 bases identical to TRBD2. Germline CDR1 reads SNHLY; CDR2 reads FYNNEI. V shed 6 bases, J shed 5 bases, and the junction held 8 bases outside the gene matches. This CDR3 has 15 residues. CDR3 DNA: TGTGCCAGCAGGTCTCTAGCGGGGGTAATAGATACGCAGTATTTT. This gives the protein CASRSLAGVIDTQYF.

The V and J genes are TRBV7-6 and TRBJ2-7, with TRBD1 matching over 7 bases. The CDR3 extends over 12 amino acids. V lost 0 bases, J lost 10 bases, and 3 bases stayed unmatched. Germline lookup yields CDR1 SGHVS and CDR2 FNYEAQ. CDR3 sequence (DNA): TGTGCCAGCAGCTTAGCTACAGGGGTACAGTACTTC. Its protein product is CASSLATGVQYF.